The rows below give T cell receptor beta chains drawn from one sample of a study of PD-1 blockade in classical Hodgkin lymphoma. TCRdb's copy holds only in-frame clones and misses some; the assay was immunoSEQ multiplex PCR. The repertoire holds about 40,000 clones, with 69% as singletons. The input for sequencing was peripheral blood mononuclear cells (PBMCs), taken before the second cycle of nivolumab. The receptors were sampled from a human donor with classical Hodgkin lymphoma. The CDR3 runs from the conserved cysteine through the conserved F or W. A D gene is named only where the DNA matches it firmly. A clone size is listed for some rows: how often the clone was seen (once, few, many), or a class if it is expanded.

j_call cdr3_length d_call v_call clone_size cdr3_aa cdr3_nt
TRBJ1-2 12 - TRBV19 - CASSISRYGYTF TGTGCCAGTAGTATCAGCCGCTATGGCTACACCTTC
TRBJ1-2 12 - TRBV2 - CASSQGIYGYTF TGTGCCAGCAGCCAGGGTATCTATGGCTACACCTTC
TRBJ1-1 12 TRBD1 TRBV28 few CASIGTGASAFF TGTGCCAGCATTGGGACAGGGGCTTCTGCTTTCTTT
TRBJ2-4 13 - TRBV5-1 medium-sized CASSLTGFNIQYF TGCGCCAGCAGCTTGACAGGGTTTAACATTCAGTACTTC
TRBJ2-7 15 TRBD1 TRBV18 - CASSPGDRGTYEQYF TGTGCCAGCTCACCAGGGGACAGGGGGACCTACGAGCAGTACTTC
TRBJ2-1 12 - TRBV6-5 - CAGGTTYNEQFF TGTGCCGGTGGGACAACCTACAATGAGCAGTTCTTC
TRBJ2-1 15 - TRBV7-9 - CASSLFSGAYNEQFF TGTGCCAGCAGCTTATTTTCGGGGGCCTACAATGAGCAGTTCTTC
TRBJ2-7 14 - TRBV28 - CASSFGRANYEQYF TGTGCCAGCAGTTTCGGCAGGGCCAACTACGAGCAGTACTTC
TRBJ2-7 14 - TRBV27 - CASSLWDSGGEQYF TGTGCCAGCAGTTTATGGGACTCCGGGGGAGAGCAGTACTTC
TRBJ1-2 14 TRBD1 TRBV2 - CASSATGFNYGYTF TGTGCCAGCAGTGCGACAGGGTTTAACTATGGCTACACCTTC
TRBJ2-1 15 TRBD2 TRBV5-5 - CASRQERDSYNEQFF TGTGCCAGCAGGCAAGAGCGGGACTCCTACAATGAGCAGTTCTTC
TRBJ2-1 13 TRBD1 TRBV5-8 - CASSPGGWNEQFF TGTGCCAGCAGCCCAGGGGGCTGGAATGAGCAGTTCTTC
TRBJ2-1 16 - TRBV7-2 - CASSSSGVLSYNEQFF TGTGCCAGCAGCTCGTCAGGGGTTTTGTCTTACAATGAGCAGTTCTTC
TRBJ2-7 15 TRBD2 TRBV5-5 - CASSLLTSGVGEQYF TGTGCCAGCAGCTTGTTGACTAGCGGCGTGGGTGAGCAGTACTTC
TRBJ2-7 15 TRBD1 TRBV11-2 - CASSLVGTGDYEQYF TGTGCCAGCAGCTTAGTCGGGACAGGGGACTACGAGCAGTACTTC
TRBJ1-2 14 - TRBV7-6 - CASSLMPGTSGYTF TGTGCCAGCAGCTTGATGCCGGGGACGAGCGGCTACACCTTC
TRBJ1-5 15 - TRBV2 - CASSGQGLKSQPQHF TGTGCCAGCAGTGGCCAGGGGCTAAAGAGCCAGCCCCAGCATTTT
TRBJ2-2 19 TRBD1 TRBV7-2 once CASSSPFGQGALITGELFF TGTGCCAGCAGTTCCCCCTTTGGACAGGGGGCGCTTATAACCGGGGAGCTGTTTTTT
TRBJ1-3 14 - TRBV5-1 few CASSPGSSGNTIYF TGCGCCAGCAGCCCGGGTAGCTCTGGAAACACCATATATTTT
TRBJ2-1 16 - TRBV21-1 - CASSKAQVAGGNEQFF -
TRBJ2-5 15 - TRBV18 - CASSHDWQGQETQYF TGTGCCAGCTCTCACGATTGGCAGGGGCAAGAGACCCAGTACTTC
TRBJ2-7 13 - TRBV2 - CASSEATLGPQYF TGTGCCAGCAGTGAAGCCACCCTAGGTCCTCAGTACTTC
TRBJ2-2 12 - TRBV29-1 - CSVAPTTGELFF TGCAGCGTTGCCCCTACCACCGGGGAGCTGTTTTTT